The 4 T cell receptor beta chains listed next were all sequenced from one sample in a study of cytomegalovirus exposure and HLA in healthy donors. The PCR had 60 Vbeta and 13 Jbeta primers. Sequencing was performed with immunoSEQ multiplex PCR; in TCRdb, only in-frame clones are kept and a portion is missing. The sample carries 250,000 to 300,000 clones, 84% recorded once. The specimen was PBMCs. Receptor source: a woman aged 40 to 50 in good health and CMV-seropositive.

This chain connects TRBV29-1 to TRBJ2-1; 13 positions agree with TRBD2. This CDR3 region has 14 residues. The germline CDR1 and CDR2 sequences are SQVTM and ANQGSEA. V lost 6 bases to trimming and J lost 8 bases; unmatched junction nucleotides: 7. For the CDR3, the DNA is TGCAGCGTGGGGGGGACTAGCGGGATTTATGAGCAGTTCTTC. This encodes CSVGGTSGIYEQFF.

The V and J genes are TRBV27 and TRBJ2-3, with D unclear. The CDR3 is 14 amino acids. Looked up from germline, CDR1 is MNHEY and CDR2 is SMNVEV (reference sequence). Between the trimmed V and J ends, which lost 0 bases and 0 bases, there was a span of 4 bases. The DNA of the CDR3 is TGTGCCAGCAGTTTATCCCTTAGCACAGATACGCAGTATTTT. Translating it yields CASSLSLSTDTQYF.

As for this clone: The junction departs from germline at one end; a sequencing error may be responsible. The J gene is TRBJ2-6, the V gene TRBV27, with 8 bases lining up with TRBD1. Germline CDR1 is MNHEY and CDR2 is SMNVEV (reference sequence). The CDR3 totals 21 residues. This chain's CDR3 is CASSLRPPNRGEVGRANGLTF. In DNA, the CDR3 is TGTGCCAGCAGTCTTCGACCACCGAACAGGGGGGAGGTTGGTAGGGCCAACGGCCTGACTTTC.

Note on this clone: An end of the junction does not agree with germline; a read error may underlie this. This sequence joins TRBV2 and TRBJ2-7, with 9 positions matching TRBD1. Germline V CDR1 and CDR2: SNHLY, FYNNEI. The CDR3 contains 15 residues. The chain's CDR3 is CASSEGTGLNYEQYF. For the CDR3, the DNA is TGTGCCAGCAGCGAAGGGACAGGGTTAAACTACGAGCAGTACTTC. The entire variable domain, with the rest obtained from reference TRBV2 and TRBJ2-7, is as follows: EPEVTQTPSHQVTQMGQEVILRCVPISNHLYFYWYRQILGQKVEFLVSFYNNEISEKSEIFDDQFSVERPDGSNFTLKIRSTKLEDSAMYFCASSEGTGLNYEQYFGPGTRLTVT.